Shown below are 17 T cell receptor beta chains from a single sample sequenced in a study of shared T cell receptors in the human thymus. Some clones are missing from TCRdb's copy, which holds only in-frame ones; the method was immunoSEQ multiplex PCR. The sample comprises hundreds of thousands of clones, 70% to 90% of which are singletons, and roughly 0.0094% rests with the top ten. This same sample was also taken into another study, of human thymus T cells.

Sample: thymocytes. The receptors were sampled from a boy under three years old with a congenital heart defect.

This sequence joins TRBV6-1 and TRBJ2-5; TRBD1 is a possible D gene (5 bases). Trimming removed 2 bases from V and 7 bases from J, with 23 bases in between. This CDR3 region has 17 residues. Germline lookup yields CDR1 MNHNS and CDR2 SASEGT. Here the CDR3 reads CASSELVWGRVWMTQYF. The CDR3 nucleotides are TGTGCCAGCAGTGAATTAGTTTGGGGCAGGGTTTGGATGACCCAGTACTTC.

The chain links TRBV6-6 to TRBJ1-6; 10 bases are shared with TRBD1. The CDR3 length is 15 residues. The V segment lost 2 bases and the J segment 11 bases; nucleotides outside the gene matches: 6. Germline CDR1 MNHNY, CDR2 SVGAGI (reference sequence). For the CDR3, the DNA is TGTGCCAGCAGTTACGGGACAGGGGAAGGAACACCCCTCCACTTT. Protein product: CASSYGTGEGTPLHF.

This chain joins TRBV5-4 and TRBJ2-3, with D possibly being TRBD2 (6 bases). The CDR3 runs 15 residues. Between the trimmed V and J ends, which lost 4 bases and 0 bases, there was a span of 12 bases. The V gene's germline CDR1 is SGHNT and CDR2 YYREEE (reference sequence). The CDR3 protein is CASSVSGSSTDTQYF. In nucleotides, the CDR3 is TGTGCCAGCAGCGTCAGCGGGTCTAGCACAGATACGCAGTATTTT.

This rearrangement joins TRBV4-2 to TRBJ2-3; TRBD2 matches 7 bases. Germline V CDR1 and CDR2: LGHNA, YNFKEQ. After removal of 1 base from V and 1 base from J, the junction contained 14 bases not matched to a gene. This CDR3 contains 19 residues. The CDR3 region is CASSQGRGGRRNRTDTQYF. The CDR3, as DNA: TGTGCCAGCAGCCAAGGTCGCGGGGGACGGCGCAACCGCACAGATACGCAGTATTTT.

The CDR3 nucleotides read TGTGCCAGCAATCCTCCAGGGAGGGGAGTTACGCAGTATTTT. It is translated as CASNPPGRGVTQYF. V is TRBV6-5 and J is TRBJ2-3; 7 nucleotides align to TRBD2. Germline loops: CDR1 MNHEY, CDR2 SVGAGI. Losses at the gene ends were 7 bases for V and 8 bases for J; bases not matched to a gene: 12. CDR3 length: 14 residues.

The chain recombines TRBV6-1 with TRBJ1-2; TRBD1 matches 9 bases. Germline V gives CDR1 MNHNS, CDR2 SASEGT. Losses at the gene ends were 5 bases for V and 7 bases for J; bases not matched to a gene: 5. The CDR3 covers 13 residues. The CDR3 nucleotides are TGTGCCAGCAGTCTACAGGGGGCGGGTGGCTACACCTTC. This sequence encodes CASSLQGAGGYTF.

This clone occurred once. V gene TRBV27 combines with J gene TRBJ2-7; TRBD2 is a possible D gene (6 bases). Germline assignment: CDR1 MNHEY and CDR2 SMNVEV (reference sequence). The CDR3 consists of 13 residues. The V end lost 6 bases, the J end lost 1 base, and 10 bases lay between the germline ends. CDR3 amino acids: CASSPGGSYEQYF. CDR3 nucleotides: TGTGCCAGCAGCCCCGGGGGATCCTACGAGCAGTACTTC.

This rearrangement joins TRBV6-6 to TRBJ2-5, with a tentative D call TRBD2 (6 bases). V was cut by 2 bases and J by 3 bases, with 7 bases left in between. This CDR3 has 13 residues. The germline gives CDR1 MNHNY, CDR2 SVGAGI (reference sequence). The chain's CDR3 is CASSYASEETQYF. The CDR3 region has the DNA TGTGCCAGCAGTTACGCTAGCGAAGAGACCCAGTACTTC.

This clone was observed a single time. The chain is built from TRBV5-1 and TRBJ1-2; D gene unclear. Trimming shortened V by 2 bases and J by 8 bases, and 16 bases separated the two germline ends. The CDR3 is made up of 14 amino acids. Germline V gene lookup returns CDR1 SGHRS and CDR2 YFSETQ. The CDR3 nucleotides are TGCGCCAGCAGCTTAATCGAGGTCTCGGGAGGCTACACCTTC. This translates into CASSLIEVSGGYTF.

The table lists this clone with a few counts. V and J are TRBV6-6 and TRBJ2-1; D unresolved. CDR1 and CDR2 (germline): MNHNY, SVGAGI (reference sequence). V lost 7 bases and J lost 6, with 22 bases in between. The CDR3 has 16 amino acids. The CDR3 bases are TGTGCCAGCACTTTAGCAGAGGCTGCAATGCCCAATGAGCAGTTCTTC. It yields the protein CASTLAEAAMPNEQFF.

The J gene is TRBJ1-1, the V gene TRBV29-1, with 7 bases aligning to TRBD1. The CDR3 is made up of 14 amino acids. V was pared by 7 bases and J by 3 bases, with 11 bases of the junction left unmatched. Germline CDR1 is SQVTM and CDR2 is ANQGSEA. The CDR3 sequence is CSGRGGGQDTEAFF. The DNA for the CDR3 is TGCAGCGGGCGGGGGGGAGGACAGGACACTGAAGCTTTCTTT.

The V and J genes are TRBV4-3 and TRBJ2-1, with 8 nucleotides matching TRBD2. Germline CDR1 reads LGHNA; CDR2 reads YSLEER. The CDR3 sequence is 13 residues long. Losses at the gene ends were 7 bases for V and 10 bases for J; bases not matched to a gene: 9. The CDR3 reads CASTSGLVREQFF. DNA of the CDR3: TGCGCCAGCACCTCGGGACTAGTACGCGAGCAGTTCTTC.

The V call is TRBV30, the J call TRBJ2-2, with TRBD2 identical over 10 bases. V lost 0 bases to trimming and J lost 5 bases; unmatched junction nucleotides: 9. The CDR3 totals 17 residues. Germline CDR1 reads GTSNPN; CDR2 reads SVGIG (reference sequence). The CDR3 loop is CAWSVWEAGGVTGELFF. The DNA of the CDR3 is TGTGCCTGGAGTGTATGGGAAGCGGGGGGGGTTACCGGGGAGCTGTTTTTT.

The rearrangement uses TRBV7-2 and TRBJ2-3; D gene unclear. Germline V gene lookup returns CDR1 SGHTA and CDR2 FQGNSA. The CDR3 has 17 amino acids. V lost 0 bases and J 4 bases, leaving 17 bases between the germline ends. The CDR3 DNA sequence: TGTGCCAGCAGCTTAGCGCGCCTCCCACCCGTCTCAGATACGCAGTATTTT. Amino acid sequence: CASSLARLPPVSDTQYF.

This chain connects TRBV28 to TRBJ1-2, with D uncertain. The CDR3 runs to 14 residues. The germline V gene encodes CDR1 MDHEN and CDR2 SYDVKM. Deletions cut 6 bases from V and 5 bases from J, with 16 bases between. This CDR3 is CASSLEGHDYGYTF. As DNA, the CDR3 is TGTGCCAGCAGCCTCGAGGGTCACGATTATGGCTACACCTTC.

The gene calls are TRBV27 and TRBJ2-2; no clear D. Between the trimmed V and J ends, which lost 2 bases and 5 bases, there was a span of 12 bases. The CDR3 consists of 15 residues. Germline assignment: CDR1 MNHEY and CDR2 SMNVEV (reference sequence). This CDR3 is CASSLIRLETGELFF. CDR3 DNA: TGTGCCAGCAGTTTAATCCGTCTAGAAACCGGGGAGCTGTTTTTT.

The rearrangement uses TRBV14 and TRBJ1-1; unclear D gene. The CDR3 runs 12 residues. Per germline, CDR1 SGHDN and CDR2 FVKESK. V gave up 6 bases and J gave up 3 bases, with 8 bases separating them. CDR3 bases: TGTGCCAGCAGTCCCGGTGACACTGAAGCTTTCTTT. This translates into CASSPGDTEAFF.